These T cell receptor beta chains were read from a single sample in a study of blood T cell repertoires in COVID-19. Generated by immunoSEQ multiplex PCR, the TCRdb table keeps only in-frame clones and is missing some. The sample yields 150,000 to 200,000 clones, approximately 86% seen once. Sample: peripheral blood. Receptors were obtained from a man in his sixties with acute or convalescent COVID-19. The CDR3 runs from the conserved cysteine through the conserved F or W. The D gene is left open where the match is weak. Clone size is not always given. Where it is, it says once, few, many or a class for expanded clones.

J gene	D gene	V gene	clone size	CDR3 DNA	CDR3 protein
TRBJ2-3	TRBD2	TRBV28	-	TGTGCCAGCAGTCTGACCGGGACTAGCGGGAGAGATACGCAGTATTTT	CASSLTGTSGRDTQYF
TRBJ2-5	-	TRBV10-3	-	TGTGCCATCAGGAGAGGAGGGGCCGGAGAGACCCAGTACTTC	CAIRRGGAGETQYF
TRBJ1-5	-	TRBV6-6	many	TGTGCCAGCAGTTATCCGGGGAACAATCAGCCCCAGCATTTT	CASSYPGNNQPQHF
TRBJ1-4	-	TRBV10-3	-	TGTGCCATCAGTGAGTCGGGCCTCTTCAATGAAAAACTGTTTTTT	CAISESGLFNEKLFF
TRBJ2-2	-	TRBV28	-	TGTGCCAGCAGTTTAGCCAGGGTGAGCACCGGGGAGCTGTTTTTT	CASSLARVSTGELFF
TRBJ1-2	-	TRBV7-3	-	TGTGCCAGCAGTTTTGACAGAAACTATGGCTACACCTTC	CASSFDRNYGYTF
TRBJ2-1	-	TRBV4-1	-	TGCGCCAGCAGCCAAGTATCCGGGTTAACTATATATGAGCAGTTCTTC	CASSQVSGLTIYEQFF
TRBJ1-3	-	TRBV28	-	TGTGCCAGCACCCGACAGAGAGGACAGTACGGAAACACCATATATTTT	CASTRQRGQYGNTIYF
TRBJ2-7	-	TRBV12-3/TRBV12-4	-	TGTGCCAGCAGTTACAACTACGAGCAGTACTTC	CASSYNYEQYF
TRBJ2-2	TRBD2	TRBV19	-	TGTGCCAGTAGTATAGCCCCGGGACTAGTGGTGACCGGGGAGCTGTTTTTT	CASSIAPGLVVTGELFF
TRBJ2-5	TRBD2	TRBV6-6	-	TGTGCCAGCAGAACTAGCGGGGGGATGGAGACCCAGTACTTC	CASRTSGGMETQYF
TRBJ1-2	-	TRBV9	-	TGTGCCAGCAGCGTACCAGAACGAGGCTACACCTTC	CASSVPERGYTF
TRBJ2-4	-	TRBV3-1/TRBV3-2	-	TGTGCCAGCAGCCAGGGACAAATGGCCAAAAACATTCAGTACTTC	CASSQGQMAKNIQYF
TRBJ2-7	TRBD2	TRBV10-3	-	TGTGCCATCACCAGGACTAGCGGGAGTGGCGAGCAGTACTTC	CAITRTSGSGEQYF
TRBJ1-1	-	TRBV19	-	TGTGCCAGTAGTAGGTGGGAGGCGACTGAAGCTTTCTTT	CASSRWEATEAFF
TRBJ2-3	TRBD2	TRBV19	-	TGTGCCAGTAGCTTAGGACTAGCGGGAGGTCGGGGATCGCAGTATTTT	CASSLGLAGGRGSQYF
TRBJ2-3	TRBD2	TRBV11-2	once	TGTGCCAGCAGTTCCGGGGGGGGGCCAGATACGCAGTATTTT	CASSSGGGPDTQYF
TRBJ2-3	-	TRBV27	-	TGTGCCAGCAGTTTGGAGGGGCAGGTCGAGAATACGCAGTATTTT	CASSLEGQVENTQYF
TRBJ2-1	-	TRBV27	-	TGTGCCAGCAGTTTAGCGGGAAGCTCCTACAATGAGCAGTTCTTC	CASSLAGSSYNEQFF
TRBJ1-3	-	TRBV5-5	-	TGTGCCAGCAGCTTGGAGCACTCTGGAAACACCATATATTTT	CASSLEHSGNTIYF
TRBJ2-1	TRBD2	TRBV11-2	-	TGTGCCAGCAGCTTAGCGGGAGGGAGTGATGAGCAGTTCTTC	CASSLAGGSDEQFF
TRBJ1-2	TRBD1	TRBV9	-	TGTGCCAGCGAAGGACAGGGCCACTCTGGCTACACCTTC	CASEGQGHSGYTF
TRBJ1-1	TRBD1	TRBV5-4	-	TGTGCCAGCAGCCGAGGACAGGGGGGGACTGAAGCTTTCTTT	CASSRGQGGTEAFF
TRBJ2-1	TRBD2	TRBV28	-	TGTGCCAGCACCCTGGGGCTAGCGGGAGTGGATGAGCAGTTCTTC	CASTLGLAGVDEQFF
TRBJ2-5	-	TRBV3-1/TRBV3-2	-	TGTGCCAGCAGCCAAAACCTAGCGATAGAGAGAGAGACCCAGTACTTC	CASSQNLAIERETQYF
TRBJ1-3	TRBD1	TRBV18	-	TGTGCCAGCTCATACTACAGGGGCTCTGGAAACACCATATATTTT	CASSYYRGSGNTIYF
TRBJ1-4	-	TRBV19	once	TGTGCCAGTAGTCCCGGAGGGGCCGGATCGGAAAAACTGTTTTTT	CASSPGGAGSEKLFF
TRBJ2-7	TRBD2	TRBV9	-	TGTGCCAGCAGCGTAACTAGCGACCCCTACGAGCAGTACTTC	CASSVTSDPYEQYF
TRBJ2-6	TRBD1	TRBV5-4	-	TGTGCCAGCAGCTTGGGTGGGACAGGGATAACTGGGGCCAACGTCCTGACTTTC	CASSLGGTGITGANVLTF
TRBJ2-7	TRBD1	TRBV12-3/TRBV12-4	-	TGTGCCAGCAGTCGGACAGGGGCCTACGAGCAGTACTTC	CASSRTGAYEQYF
TRBJ1-1	-	TRBV19	-	TGTGCCAGTAGTATGCTAGGAGGGCTGAACACTGAAGCTTTCTTT	CASSMLGGLNTEAFF
TRBJ1-6	-	TRBV6-5	-	TGTGCAACAGGGCGCTCGAGCTCCTATAATTCACCCCTCCACTTT	CATGRSSSYNSPLHF
TRBJ2-3	-	TRBV24-1	-	TGTGCCACCAGTGACCCAGTGGGGCCGGGAGATACGCAGTATTTT	CATSDPVGPGDTQYF
TRBJ2-1	-	TRBV28	-	TGTGCCAGCGGCACCAATGAGCAGTTCTTC	CASGTNEQFF
TRBJ2-1	-	TRBV28	-	TGTGCCAGCAGTTTATTGACAGGTTACAATGAGCAGTTCTTC	CASSLLTGYNEQFF
TRBJ2-5	-	TRBV19	-	TGTGCCAGTAGGAGGGAACCAGCGGGAGAGACCCAGTACTTC	CASRREPAGETQYF